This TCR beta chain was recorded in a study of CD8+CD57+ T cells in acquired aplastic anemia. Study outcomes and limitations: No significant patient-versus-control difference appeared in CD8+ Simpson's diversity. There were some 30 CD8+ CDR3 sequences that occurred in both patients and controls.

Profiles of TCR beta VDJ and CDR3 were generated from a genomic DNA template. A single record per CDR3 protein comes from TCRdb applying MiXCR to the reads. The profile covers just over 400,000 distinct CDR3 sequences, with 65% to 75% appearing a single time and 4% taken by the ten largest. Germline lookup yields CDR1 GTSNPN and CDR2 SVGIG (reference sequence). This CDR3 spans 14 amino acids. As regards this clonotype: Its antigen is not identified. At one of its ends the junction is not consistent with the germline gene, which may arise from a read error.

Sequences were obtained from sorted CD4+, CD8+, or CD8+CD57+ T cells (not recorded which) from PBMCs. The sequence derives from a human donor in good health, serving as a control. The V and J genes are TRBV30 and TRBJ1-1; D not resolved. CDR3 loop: CAWSFAPRATGALF. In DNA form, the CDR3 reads TGTGCCTGGAGTTTTGCCCCTAGGGCCACTGGAGCTCTCTTT. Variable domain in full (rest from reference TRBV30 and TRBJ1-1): SQTIHQWPATLVQPVGSPLSLECTVEGTSNPNLYWYRQAAGRGLQLLFYSVGIGQISSEVPQNLSASRPQDRQFILSSKKLLLSDSGFYLCAWSFAPRATGALFGQGTRLTVV.